This TCR beta chain is drawn from a study of shared clonotypes between healthy human individuals. About the study: Donors had three CD4 naive, three CD4 memory, two CD8 naive and one CD8 memory plate apiece. Overall study findings and caveats: Since donors were few, the genetic and exposure-history diversity represented was limited. Between a handful of donors, naive CD4 clonotypes were shared at a level of about 5.3%.

About this clone: The antigen remains unidentified.

Trimming left V 1 base short and J 7 bases short, with 5 bases between. The CDR3 has 12 amino acids. The germline V gene encodes CDR1 SGHVS and CDR2 FQNEAQ. Only in-frame clones appear in the TCRdb table, and some are missing; sequencing was by immunoSEQ multiplex PCR. The repertoire consists of 2 million to 2.5 million clones, with approximately 95% occurring once and the leading ten covering about 0.41%. This clonotype was sampled from a man aged 18 to 29 in good health. Some clones in this sample may be carry-over from other donors' samples. The chain combines TRBV7-8 with TRBJ2-1; D unclear. The specimen sequenced was naive CD4+ T cells from PBMCs. The subset was: CD45RA+ positively selected. In DNA form, the CDR3 reads TGTGCCAGCAGCTTAGTAGCAAATGAGCAGTTCTTC. Its translation is CASSLVANEQFF.